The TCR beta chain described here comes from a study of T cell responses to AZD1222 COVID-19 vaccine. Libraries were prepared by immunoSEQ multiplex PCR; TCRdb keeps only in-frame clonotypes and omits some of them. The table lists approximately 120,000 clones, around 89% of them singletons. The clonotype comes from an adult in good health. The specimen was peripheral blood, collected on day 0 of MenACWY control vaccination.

CDR3 coding DNA: TGTGCCGTGAGAACGGGCTCTGGAAACACCATATATTTT. Translated: CAVRTGSGNTIYF. The rearrangement joins TRBV6-5 to TRBJ1-3; D not resolved. V lost 11 bases and J 0 bases, leaving 11 bases between the germline ends. Germline V gives CDR1 MNHEY, CDR2 SVGAGI. The CDR3 has 13 residues.